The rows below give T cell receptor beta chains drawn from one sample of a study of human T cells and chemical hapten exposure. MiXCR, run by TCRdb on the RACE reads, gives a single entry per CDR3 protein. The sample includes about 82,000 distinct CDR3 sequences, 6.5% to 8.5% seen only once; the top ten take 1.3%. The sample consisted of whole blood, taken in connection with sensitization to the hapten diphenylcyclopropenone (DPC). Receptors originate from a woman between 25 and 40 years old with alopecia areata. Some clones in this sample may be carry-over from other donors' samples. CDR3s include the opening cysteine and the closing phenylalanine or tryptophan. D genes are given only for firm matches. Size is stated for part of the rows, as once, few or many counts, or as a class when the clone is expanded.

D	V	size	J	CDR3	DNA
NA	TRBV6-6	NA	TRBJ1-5	CASSNTGRNQPQHF	TGTGCCAGCAGTAACACCGGGAGGAATCAGCCCCAGCATTTT
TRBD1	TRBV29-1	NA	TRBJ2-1	CSVVPGQGDYNEQFF	TGCAGCGTGGTGCCGGGACAGGGGGATTACAATGAGCAGTTCTTC
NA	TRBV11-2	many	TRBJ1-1	CASSPTSNTEAFF	TGTGCCAGCAGCCCCACTTCCAACACTGAAGCTTTCTTT
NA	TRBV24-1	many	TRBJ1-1	CATRRGYEAFF	TGTGCCACCAGGCGGGGGTATGAAGCTTTCTTT
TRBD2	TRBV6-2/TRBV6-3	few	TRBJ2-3	CASSYATSGGTDTQYF	TGTGCCAGCAGTTACGCGACTAGCGGGGGCACAGATACGCAGTATTTT
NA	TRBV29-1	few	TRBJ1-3	CSVQTHSGNTIYF	TGCAGCGTCCAGACACACTCTGGAAACACCATATATTTT
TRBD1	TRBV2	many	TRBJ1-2	CATGENYGYTF	TGTGCGACAGGGGAAAACTATGGCTACACCTTC
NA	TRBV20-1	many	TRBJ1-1	CSARNGAAKRPNTEAFF	TGCAGTGCTAGGAATGGGGCAGCAAAAAGACCGAACACTGAAGCTTTCTTT
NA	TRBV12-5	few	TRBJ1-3	CASGLAPNGNTIYF	TGTGCTAGTGGTTTGGCCCCTAATGGAAACACCATATATTTT
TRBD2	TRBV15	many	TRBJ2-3	CATSTGTSGLADTQYF	TGTGCCACCAGCACCGGGACTAGCGGACTCGCAGATACGCAGTATTTT
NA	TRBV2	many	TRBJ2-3	CASNGGVGTDTQYF	TGTGCCAGCAATGGCGGGGTGGGCACAGATACGCAGTATTTT
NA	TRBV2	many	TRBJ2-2	CASTLGTIHNGELFF	TGTGCCAGCACTTTAGGCACTATTCACAACGGGGAGCTGTTTTTT
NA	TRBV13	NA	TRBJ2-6	CASSLAQGLSGANVLTF	TGTGCCAGCAGCTTAGCTCAGGGACTCTCTGGGGCCAACGTCCTGACTTTC
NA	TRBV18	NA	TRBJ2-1	CASSPRVAAGYNEQFF	TGTGCCAGCTCACCACGAGTTGCGGCTGGCTACAATGAGCAGTTCTTC
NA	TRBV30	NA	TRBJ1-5	CAWSVGSGNQPQHF	TGTGCCTGGAGTGTCGGTTCGGGCAATCAGCCCCAGCATTTT
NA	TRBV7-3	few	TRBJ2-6	CASSLPGDSGANVLTF	TGTGCCAGCAGCTTACCAGGGGACTCTGGGGCCAACGTCCTGACTTTC
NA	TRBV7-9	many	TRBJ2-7	CASSYYGYEQYF	TGTGCCAGCAGCTATTACGGCTACGAGCAGTACTTC
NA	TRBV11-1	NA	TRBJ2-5	CASSLAGVSRETQYF	TGTGCCAGCAGCTTAGCGGGGGTGAGCCGAGAGACCCAGTACTTC
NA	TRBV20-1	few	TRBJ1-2	CSARGIPQGYTF	TGCAGTGCTCGCGGGATCCCTCAAGGCTACACCTTC
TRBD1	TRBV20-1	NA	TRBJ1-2	CSASGTGGDGANYGYTF	TGCAGTGCTAGCGGAACAGGGGGCGACGGGGCTAACTATGGCTACACCTTC
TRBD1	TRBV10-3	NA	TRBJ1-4	CAISEPGQGGEKLFF	TGTGCCATCAGTGAGCCAGGACAGGGGGGCGAAAAACTGTTTTTT
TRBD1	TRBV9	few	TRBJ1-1	CASRPSQGARTEAFF	TGTGCCAGCAGACCATCACAGGGGGCGAGGACTGAAGCTTTCTTT
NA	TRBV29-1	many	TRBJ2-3	CSVTPSFTDTQYF	TGCAGCGTTACCCCCAGCTTCACAGATACGCAGTATTTT
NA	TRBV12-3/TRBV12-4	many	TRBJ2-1	CASSPSTAFSYNEQFF	TGTGCCAGCAGCCCTAGTACAGCCTTCTCCTACAATGAGCAGTTCTTC
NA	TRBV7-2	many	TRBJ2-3	CASSLGPPDTQYF	TGTGCCAGCAGCTTAGGGCCCCCAGATACGCAGTATTTT
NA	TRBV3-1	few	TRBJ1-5	CASSQGTYDQPQHF	TGTGCCAGCAGCCAAGGGACCTACGATCAGCCCCAGCATTTT
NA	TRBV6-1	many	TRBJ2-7	CASSERQGSSYEQYF	TGTGCCAGCAGTGAAAGGCAGGGATCGTCCTACGAGCAGTACTTC
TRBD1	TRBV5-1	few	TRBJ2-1	CASSLRTGMAYLGEQFF	TGCGCCAGCAGCTTGCGGACAGGGATGGCATACTTGGGTGAGCAGTTCTTC
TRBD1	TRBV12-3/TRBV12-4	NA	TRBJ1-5	CASNTDRDQPQHF	TGTGCCAGCAATACGGACAGGGATCAGCCCCAGCATTTT
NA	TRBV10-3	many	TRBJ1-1	CAISENRPEAFF	TGTGCCATCAGCGAGAATCGGCCTGAAGCTTTCTTT
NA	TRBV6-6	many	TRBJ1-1	CASRIGGVGTEAFF	TGTGCCAGCAGAATTGGGGGCGTGGGCACTGAAGCTTTCTTT
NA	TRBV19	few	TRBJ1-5	CASNGDLISNQPQHF	TGTGCCAGTAATGGTGACTTAATTAGCAATCAGCCCCAGCATTTT
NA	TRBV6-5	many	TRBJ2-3	CASSYSSADTQYF	TGTGCCAGCAGTTACTCGTCCGCAGATACGCAGTATTTT
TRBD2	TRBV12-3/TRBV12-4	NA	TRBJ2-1	CASSFERGGLKFF	TGTGCCAGCAGTTTTGAGCGGGGGGGCCTAAAGTTCTTC
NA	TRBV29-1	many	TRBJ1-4	CSAAPGASEKLFF	TGCAGCGCAGCTCCGGGGGCTAGTGAAAAACTGTTTTTT
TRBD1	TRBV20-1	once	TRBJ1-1	CSASIRTGGSDRTFF	TGCAGTGCTAGCATCCGGACAGGGGGTTCGGACAGGACTTTCTTT
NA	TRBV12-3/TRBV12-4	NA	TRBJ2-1	CASSFLGRTYNEQFF	TGTGCCAGCAGTTTCTTGGGCAGGACCTACAATGAGCAGTTCTTC
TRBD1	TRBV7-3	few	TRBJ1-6	CASSLGGQGRSPLHF	TGTGCCAGCAGCTTAGGGGGACAGGGGAGATCACCCCTCCACTTT
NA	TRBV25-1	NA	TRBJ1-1	CASSGHRVNTEAFF	TGTGCCAGCAGTGGGCACAGGGTCAACACTGAAGCTTTCTTT
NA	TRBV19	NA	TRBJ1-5	CASTPRISYSNQPQHF	TGTGCCAGTACCCCCCGGATCTCCTATAGCAATCAGCCCCAGCATTTT
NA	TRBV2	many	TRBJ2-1	CASSAIRWGPPNEQFF	TGTGCCAGCAGTGCAATACGATGGGGCCCCCCCAATGAGCAGTTCTTC
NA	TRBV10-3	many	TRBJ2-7	CAISEGGQAYEQYF	TGTGCCATCAGTGAGGGGGGGCAAGCCTACGAGCAGTACTTC
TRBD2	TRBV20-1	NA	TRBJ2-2	CSAREGPRGLAGDRELFF	TGCAGTGCTAGAGAGGGCCCCCGGGGACTAGCGGGGGATCGGGAGCTGTTTTTT
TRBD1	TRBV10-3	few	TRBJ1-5	CAISEPGQNQPQHF	TGTGCCATCAGTGAGCCGGGACAGAATCAGCCCCAGCATTTT
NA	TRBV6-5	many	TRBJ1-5	CASSPGAEGNQPQHF	TGTGCCAGCAGCCCAGGGGCAGAGGGCAATCAGCCCCAGCATTTT
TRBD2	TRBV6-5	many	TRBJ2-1	CASSWGGPNEQFF	TGTGCCAGCAGTTGGGGGGGACCCAATGAGCAGTTCTTC
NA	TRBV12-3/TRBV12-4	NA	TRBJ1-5	CASSLMTGLGPQHF	TGTGCCAGCAGTTTAATGACTGGCCTTGGGCCCCAGCATTTT
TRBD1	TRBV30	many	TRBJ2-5	CACWTEGALQETQYF	TGTGCCTGCTGGACAGAGGGGGCCCTCCAAGAGACCCAGTACTTC
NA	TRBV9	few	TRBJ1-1	CASSKGPDTEAFF	TGTGCCAGCAGCAAAGGCCCCGACACTGAAGCTTTCTTT
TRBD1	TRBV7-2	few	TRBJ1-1	CASSSQDRAEAFF	TGTGCCAGCAGCTCCCAGGACAGGGCTGAAGCTTTCTTT